The entry below gives a single T cell receptor beta chain sequence along with its context. A junction boundary mismatches the germline segment, possibly from a read error. The CDR3 runs to 16 residues. The germline V gene has CDR1 SGHRS and CDR2 YFSETQ. The data were obtained in a study of T cells in Graves' hyperthyroidism and ophthalmopathy. Researchers amplified the TCR beta CDR3 regions from RNA transcripts. The TCR CDR3 was amplified in a first-round RT-PCR using the HTBI primer set. TCRdb processed the multiplex PCR reads anew with MiXCR; each CDR3 protein has one entry. Among over 650,000 distinct CDR3 sequences listed, 16% were seen once.

The receptor's source is a man aged 18 to 30 with Graves' hyperthyroidism. Sequencing was done on a sample of blood. This chain links TRBV5-1 with TRBJ2-5; D is possibly TRBD1 or TRBD2 (7 bases each). In DNA form, the CDR3 reads TGTGCCAGCAGCTTCCAGGGGGAGGGTCTGGGGGAGACCCAGTACTTC. Translating it yields CASSFQGEGLGETQYF.